This passage covers 2 T cell receptor beta chains from one sample sequenced in a study of shared clonotypes between healthy human individuals. Only in-frame clones appear in the TCRdb table, and some are missing; sequencing was by immunoSEQ multiplex PCR. The profile covers roughly 660,000 clones, with 90% appearing a single time and about 33% taken by the ten largest. Sequencing used memory CD8+ T cells from PBMCs. Subset: CD45RO+ cells pooled with CCR7-negative TemRA cells. These receptors were taken from a man between 18 and 35 years old in good health. Some clones in this sample may be carry-over from other donors' samples.

In this sample, this clone turned up a few times. The chain combines TRBV5-4 with TRBJ2-7; TRBD2 matches at 7 bases. CDR1 is SGHNT, CDR2 YYREEE, per germline (reference sequence). V shed 6 bases and J 6 bases; nucleotides not matched to a gene: 6. The CDR3 has 12 residues. Here the CDR3 reads CASNLGGGEQYF. DNA for the CDR3: TGTGCCAGCAACCTGGGGGGGGGCGAGCAGTACTTC.

The chain is built from TRBV28 and TRBJ2-7; maybe TRBD2 (5 bases). There are 14 residues in the CDR3. The germline V gene encodes CDR1 MDHEN and CDR2 SYDVKM. Trimming pared 10 bases from V and 4 bases from J, leaving 20 bases between. For the CDR3, the DNA is TGTGCCACCTTACGAGCGGAGTTAGGGTACGAGCAGTACTTC. Translated: CATLRAELGYEQYF. The full variable domain, rest sourced from reference TRBV28 and TRBJ2-7, is DVKVTQSSRYLVKRTGEKVFLECVQDMDHENMFWYRQDPGLGLRLIYFSYDVKMKEKGDIPEGYSVSREKKERFSLILESASTNQTSMYLCATLRAELGYEQYFGPGTRLTVT.